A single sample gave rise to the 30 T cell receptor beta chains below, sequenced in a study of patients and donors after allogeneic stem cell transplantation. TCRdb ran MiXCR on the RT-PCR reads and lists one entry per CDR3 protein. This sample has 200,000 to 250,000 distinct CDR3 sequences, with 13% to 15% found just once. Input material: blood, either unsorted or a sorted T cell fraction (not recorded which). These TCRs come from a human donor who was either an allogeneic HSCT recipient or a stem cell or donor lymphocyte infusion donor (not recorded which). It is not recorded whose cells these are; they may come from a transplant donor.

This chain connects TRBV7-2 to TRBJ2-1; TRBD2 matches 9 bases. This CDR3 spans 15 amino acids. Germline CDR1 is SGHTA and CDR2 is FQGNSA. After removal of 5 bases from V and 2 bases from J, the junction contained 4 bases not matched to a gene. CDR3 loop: CASSESSGAYNEQFF. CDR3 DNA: TGTGCCAGCAGCGAATCTAGCGGGGCCTACAATGAGCAGTTCTTC.

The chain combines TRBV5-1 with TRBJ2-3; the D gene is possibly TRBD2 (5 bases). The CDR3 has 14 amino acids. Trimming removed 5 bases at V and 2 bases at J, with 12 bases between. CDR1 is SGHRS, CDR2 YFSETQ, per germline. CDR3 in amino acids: CASRDTSTTDTQYF. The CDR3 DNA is TGCGCCAGCAGGGATACTAGTACCACAGATACGCAGTATTTT.

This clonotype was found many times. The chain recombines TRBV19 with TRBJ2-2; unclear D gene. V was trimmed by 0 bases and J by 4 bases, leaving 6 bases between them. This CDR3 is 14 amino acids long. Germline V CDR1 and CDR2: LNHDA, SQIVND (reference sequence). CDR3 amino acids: CASSIDLLTGELFF. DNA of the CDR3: TGTGCCAGTAGTATAGATCTCCTCACCGGGGAGCTGTTTTTT. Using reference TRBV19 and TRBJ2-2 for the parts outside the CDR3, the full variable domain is DGGITQSPKYLFRKEGQNVTLSCEQNLNHDAMYWYRQDPGQGLRLIYYSQIVNDFQKGDIAEGYSVSREKKESFPLTVTSAQKNPTAFYLCASSIDLLTGELFFGEGSRLTVL.

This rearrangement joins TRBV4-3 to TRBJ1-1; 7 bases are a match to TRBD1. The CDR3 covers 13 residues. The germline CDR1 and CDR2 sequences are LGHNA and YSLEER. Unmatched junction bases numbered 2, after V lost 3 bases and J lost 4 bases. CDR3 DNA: TGCGCCAGCAGCCAGGACAGGAGCACTGAAGCTTTCTTT. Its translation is CASSQDRSTEAFF.

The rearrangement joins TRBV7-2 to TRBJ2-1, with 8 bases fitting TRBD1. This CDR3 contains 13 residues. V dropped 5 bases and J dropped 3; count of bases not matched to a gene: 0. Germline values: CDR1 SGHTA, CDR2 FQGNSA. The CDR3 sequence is CASSGQGYNEQFF. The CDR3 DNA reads TGTGCCAGCAGCGGACAGGGCTACAATGAGCAGTTCTTC.

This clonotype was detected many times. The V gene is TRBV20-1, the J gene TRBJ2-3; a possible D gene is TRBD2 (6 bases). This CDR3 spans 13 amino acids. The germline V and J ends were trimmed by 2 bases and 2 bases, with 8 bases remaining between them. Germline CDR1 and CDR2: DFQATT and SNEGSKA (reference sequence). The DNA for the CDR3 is TGCAGTGCTAGAAGGACTACCACAGATACGCAGTATTTT. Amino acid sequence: CSARRTTTDTQYF.

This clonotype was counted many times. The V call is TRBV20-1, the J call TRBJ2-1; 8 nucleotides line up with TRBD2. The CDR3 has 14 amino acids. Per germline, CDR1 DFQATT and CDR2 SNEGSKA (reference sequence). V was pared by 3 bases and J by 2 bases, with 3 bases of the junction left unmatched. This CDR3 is CSASHGGAYNEQFF. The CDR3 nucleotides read TGCAGTGCTAGCCACGGGGGGGCCTACAATGAGCAGTTCTTC.

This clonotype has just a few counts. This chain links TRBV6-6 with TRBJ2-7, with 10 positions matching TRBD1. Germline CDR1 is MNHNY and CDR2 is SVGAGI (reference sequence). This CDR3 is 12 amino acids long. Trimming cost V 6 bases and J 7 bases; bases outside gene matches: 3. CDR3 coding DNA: TGTGCCAGCAGCGACAGGGGGCGGGAGCAGTACTTC. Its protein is CASSDRGREQYF.

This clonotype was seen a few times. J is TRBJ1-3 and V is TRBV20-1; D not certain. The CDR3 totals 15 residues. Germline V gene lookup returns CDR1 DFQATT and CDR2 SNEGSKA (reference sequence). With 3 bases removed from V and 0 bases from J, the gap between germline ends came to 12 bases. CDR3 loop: CSASIPGLSGNTIYF. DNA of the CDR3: TGCAGTGCTAGTATACCGGGTCTCTCTGGAAACACCATATATTTT.

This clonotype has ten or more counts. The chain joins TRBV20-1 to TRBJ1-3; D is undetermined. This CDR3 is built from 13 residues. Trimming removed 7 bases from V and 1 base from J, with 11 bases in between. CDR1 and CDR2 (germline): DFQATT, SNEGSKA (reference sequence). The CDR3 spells CSGLRLSGNTIYF. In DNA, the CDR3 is TGCAGTGGTCTCAGGTTGTCTGGAAACACCATATATTTT.

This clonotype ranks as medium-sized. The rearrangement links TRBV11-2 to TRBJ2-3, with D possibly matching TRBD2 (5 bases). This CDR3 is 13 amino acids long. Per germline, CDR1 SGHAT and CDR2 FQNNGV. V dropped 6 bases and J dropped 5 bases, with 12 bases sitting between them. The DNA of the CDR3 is TGTGCCAGCAGTATGGAGGTTGGAGATACGCAGTATTTT. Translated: CASSMEVGDTQYF.

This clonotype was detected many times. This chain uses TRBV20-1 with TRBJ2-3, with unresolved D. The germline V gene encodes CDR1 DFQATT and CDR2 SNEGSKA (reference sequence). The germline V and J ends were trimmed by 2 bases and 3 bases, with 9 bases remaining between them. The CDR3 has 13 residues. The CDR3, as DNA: TGCAGTGCTAGAAAAGACGGAACAGATACGCAGTATTTT. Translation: CSARKDGTDTQYF.

The CDR3 DNA is TGTGCCAGCAGCCAAGCCCTGGGGGATGCCAAAAACATTCAGTACTTC. Residues: CASSQALGDAKNIQYF. This rearrangement joins TRBV4-2 to TRBJ2-4, with D perhaps TRBD1 or TRBD2 (5 bases each). Germline lookup yields CDR1 LGHNA and CDR2 YNFKEQ. V lost 1 base, J lost 1 base, and 11 bases lay in between. CDR3 length: 16 residues.

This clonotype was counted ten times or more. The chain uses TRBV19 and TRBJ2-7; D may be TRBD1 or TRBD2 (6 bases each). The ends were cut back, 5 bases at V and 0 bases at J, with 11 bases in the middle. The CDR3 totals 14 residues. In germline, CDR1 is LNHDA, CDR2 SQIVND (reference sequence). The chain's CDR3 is CASSVADSSYEQYF. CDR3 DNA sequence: TGTGCCAGTAGTGTAGCGGACAGCTCCTACGAGCAGTACTTC.

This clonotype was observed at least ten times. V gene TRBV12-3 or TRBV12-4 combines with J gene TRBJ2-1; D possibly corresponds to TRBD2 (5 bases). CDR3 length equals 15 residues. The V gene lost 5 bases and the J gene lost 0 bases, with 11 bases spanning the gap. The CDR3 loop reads CASSGLRLSYNEQFF. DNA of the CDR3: TGTGCCAGCAGTGGACTTCGCCTCTCCTACAATGAGCAGTTCTTC.

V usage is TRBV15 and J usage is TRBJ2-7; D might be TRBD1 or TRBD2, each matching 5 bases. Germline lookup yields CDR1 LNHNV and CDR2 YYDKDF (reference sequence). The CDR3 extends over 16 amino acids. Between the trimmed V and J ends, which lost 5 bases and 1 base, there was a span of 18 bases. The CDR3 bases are TGTGCCACCAGCGCGGGTGTTTGGGACCAATCCTACGAGCAGTACTTC. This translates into CATSAGVWDQSYEQYF.

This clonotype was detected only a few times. The CDR3 sequence: CASSRGSGLKETQYF. In DNA, the CDR3 is TGTGCCAGCAGTCGGGGAAGCGGTTTAAAAGAGACCCAGTACTTC. The J gene is TRBJ2-5, the V gene TRBV2, with a weak D call TRBD2 (5 bases). V lost 5 bases, J lost 3 bases, and 16 bases lay in between. The CDR3 has 15 amino acids. The V gene's germline CDR1 is SNHLY and CDR2 FYNNEI. Full variable domain (rest looked up from reference TRBV2 and TRBJ2-5): EPEVTQTPSHQVTQMGQEVILRCVPISNHLYFYWYRQILGQKVEFLVSFYNNEISEKSEIFDDQFSVERPDGSNFTLKIRSTKLEDSAMYFCASSRGSGLKETQYFGPGTRLLVL.

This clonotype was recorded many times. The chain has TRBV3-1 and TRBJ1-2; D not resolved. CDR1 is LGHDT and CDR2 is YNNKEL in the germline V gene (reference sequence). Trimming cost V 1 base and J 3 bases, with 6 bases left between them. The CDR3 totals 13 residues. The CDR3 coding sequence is TGTGCCAGCAGCCAAGGCCCCGACTATGGCTACACCTTC. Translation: CASSQGPDYGYTF.

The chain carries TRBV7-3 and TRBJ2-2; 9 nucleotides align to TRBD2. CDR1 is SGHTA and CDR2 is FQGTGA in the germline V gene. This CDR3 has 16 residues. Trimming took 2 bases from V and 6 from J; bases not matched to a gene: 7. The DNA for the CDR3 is TGTGCCAGCAGCTTAGCACCGGGACTAGCATCCGGGGAGCTGTTTTTT. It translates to CASSLAPGLASGELFF. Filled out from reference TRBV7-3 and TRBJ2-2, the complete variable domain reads GAGVSQTPSNKVTEKGKYVELRCDPISGHTALYWYRQSLGQGPEFLIYFQGTGAADDSGLPNDRFFAVRPEGSVSTLKIQRTERGDSAVYLCASSLAPGLASGELFFGEGSRLTVL.

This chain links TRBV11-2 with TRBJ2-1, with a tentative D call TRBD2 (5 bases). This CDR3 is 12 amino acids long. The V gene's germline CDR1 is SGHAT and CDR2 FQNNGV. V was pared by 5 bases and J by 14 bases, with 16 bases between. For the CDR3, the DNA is TGTGCCAGCAGCGCCGTCCCCGCGGGTGAGTTCTTC. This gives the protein CASSAVPAGEFF.

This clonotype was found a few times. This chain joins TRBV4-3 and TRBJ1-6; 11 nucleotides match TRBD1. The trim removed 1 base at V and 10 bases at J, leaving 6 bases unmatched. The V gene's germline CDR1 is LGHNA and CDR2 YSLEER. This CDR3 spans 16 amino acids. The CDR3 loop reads CASSQASGQGGSPLHF. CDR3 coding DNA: TGCGCCAGCAGCCAAGCCTCGGGACAGGGGGGCTCACCCCTCCACTTT.

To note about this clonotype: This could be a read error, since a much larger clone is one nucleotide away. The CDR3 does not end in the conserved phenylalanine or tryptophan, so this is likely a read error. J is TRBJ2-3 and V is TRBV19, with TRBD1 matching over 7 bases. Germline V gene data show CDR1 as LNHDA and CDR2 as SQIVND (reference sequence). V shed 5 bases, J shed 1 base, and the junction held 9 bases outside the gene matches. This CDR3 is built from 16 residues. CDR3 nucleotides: TGTGCCAGTAGTGATCCACGACAGGGACGCACAGATACGCAGTATTTG. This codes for CASSDPRQGRTDTQYL.

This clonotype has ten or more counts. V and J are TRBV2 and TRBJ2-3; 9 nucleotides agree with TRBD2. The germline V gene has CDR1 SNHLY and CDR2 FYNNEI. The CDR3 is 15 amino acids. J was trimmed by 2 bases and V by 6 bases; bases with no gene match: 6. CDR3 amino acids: CASSQRGADTDTQYF. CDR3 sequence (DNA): TGTGCCAGCAGCCAGCGGGGGGCGGACACAGATACGCAGTATTTT.

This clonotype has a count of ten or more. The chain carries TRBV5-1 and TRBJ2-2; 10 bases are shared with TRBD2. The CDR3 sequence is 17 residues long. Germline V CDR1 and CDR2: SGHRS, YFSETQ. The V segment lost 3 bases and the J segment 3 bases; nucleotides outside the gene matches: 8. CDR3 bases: TGCGCCAGCAGCTGGGCTAGCGGGAGCGCGCACACCGGGGAGCTGTTTTTT. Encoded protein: CASSWASGSAHTGELFF.

This CDR3 reads CATSAGDYGYTF. CDR3 coding DNA: TGTGCCACCAGTGCAGGGGACTATGGCTACACCTTC. The genes are TRBV24-1 and TRBJ1-2; D may be TRBD1 (6 bases). Germline assignment: CDR1 KGHDR and CDR2 SFDVKD. Trimming removed 5 bases at V and 3 bases at J, with 6 bases between. CDR3 size: 12 residues.

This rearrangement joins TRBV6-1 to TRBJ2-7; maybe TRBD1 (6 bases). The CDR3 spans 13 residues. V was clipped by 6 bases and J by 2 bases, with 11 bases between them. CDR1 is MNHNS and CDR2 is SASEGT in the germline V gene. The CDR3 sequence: CASSFRTAYEQYF. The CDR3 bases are TGTGCCAGCAGCTTTCGGACAGCCTACGAGCAGTACTTC.

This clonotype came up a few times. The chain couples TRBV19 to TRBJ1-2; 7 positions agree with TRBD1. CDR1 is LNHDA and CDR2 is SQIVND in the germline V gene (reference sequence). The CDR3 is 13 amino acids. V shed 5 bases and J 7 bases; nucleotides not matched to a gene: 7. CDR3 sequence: CASSPTGLAGYTF. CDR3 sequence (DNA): TGTGCCAGTAGTCCGACAGGGCTTGCTGGCTACACCTTC.

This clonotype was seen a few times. As DNA, the CDR3 is TGCAGTGCCGCGGAGGGCGGCTATGGCTACACCTTC. This sequence encodes CSAAEGGYGYTF. The chain employs TRBV20-1 and TRBJ1-2, with unresolved D. Germline lookup yields CDR1 DFQATT and CDR2 SNEGSKA (reference sequence). The CDR3 is made up of 12 amino acids. The ends were cut back, 6 bases at V and 4 bases at J, with 12 bases in the middle.

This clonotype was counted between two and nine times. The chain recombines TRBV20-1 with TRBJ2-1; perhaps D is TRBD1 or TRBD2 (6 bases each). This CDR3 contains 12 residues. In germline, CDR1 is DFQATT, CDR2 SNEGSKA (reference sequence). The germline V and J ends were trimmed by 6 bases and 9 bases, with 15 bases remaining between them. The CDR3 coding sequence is TGCAGTGCCTCGCCCAGGGGAGGTGAGCAGTTCTTC. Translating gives CSASPRGGEQFF.

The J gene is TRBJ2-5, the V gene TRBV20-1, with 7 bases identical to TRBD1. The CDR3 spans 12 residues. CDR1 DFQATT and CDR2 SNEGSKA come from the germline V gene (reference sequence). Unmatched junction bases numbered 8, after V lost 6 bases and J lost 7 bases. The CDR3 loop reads CSALDRSGTQYF. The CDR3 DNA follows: TGCAGTGCCCTGGACAGGTCCGGGACCCAGTACTTC.